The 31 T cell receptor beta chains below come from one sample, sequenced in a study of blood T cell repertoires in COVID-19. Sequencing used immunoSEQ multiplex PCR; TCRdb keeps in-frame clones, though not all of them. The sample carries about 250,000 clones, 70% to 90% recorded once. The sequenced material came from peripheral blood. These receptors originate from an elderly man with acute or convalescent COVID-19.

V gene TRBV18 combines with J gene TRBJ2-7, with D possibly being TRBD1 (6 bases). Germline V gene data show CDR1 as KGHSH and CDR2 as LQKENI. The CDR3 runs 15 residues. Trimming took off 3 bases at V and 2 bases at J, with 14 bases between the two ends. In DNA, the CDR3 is TGTGCCAGCTCACCCTTGGACAGCTTTACCTACGAGCAGTACTTC. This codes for CASSPLDSFTYEQYF.

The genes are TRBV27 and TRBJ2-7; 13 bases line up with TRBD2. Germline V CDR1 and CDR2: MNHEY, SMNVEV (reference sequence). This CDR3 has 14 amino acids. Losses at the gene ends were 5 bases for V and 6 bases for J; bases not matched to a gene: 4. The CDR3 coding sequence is TGTGCCAGCAGTGGACTAGCGGGAGTCGGCGAGCAGTACTTC. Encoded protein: CASSGLAGVGEQYF.

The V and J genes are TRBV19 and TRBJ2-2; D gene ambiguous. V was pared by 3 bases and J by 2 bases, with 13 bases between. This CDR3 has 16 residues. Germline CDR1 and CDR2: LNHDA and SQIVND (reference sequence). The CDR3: CASSIVGRINTGELFF. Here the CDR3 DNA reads TGTGCCAGTAGTATTGTCGGCAGGATCAACACCGGGGAGCTGTTTTTT.

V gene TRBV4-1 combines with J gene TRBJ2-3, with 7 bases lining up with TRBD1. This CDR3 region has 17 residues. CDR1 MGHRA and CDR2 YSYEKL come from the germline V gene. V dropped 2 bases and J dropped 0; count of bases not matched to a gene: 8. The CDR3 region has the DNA TGCGCCAGCAGCCAAACTCAAACAGGGGCTAGCACAGATACGCAGTATTTT. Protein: CASSQTQTGASTDTQYF.

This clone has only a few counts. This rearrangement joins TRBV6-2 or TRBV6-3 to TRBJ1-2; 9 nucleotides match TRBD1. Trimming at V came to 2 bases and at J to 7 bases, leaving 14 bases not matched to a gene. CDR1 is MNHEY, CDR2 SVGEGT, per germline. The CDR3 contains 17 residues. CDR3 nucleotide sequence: TGTGCCAGCAGTTACCCAAACCAACAGGGGGCGTCTGGTGGCTACACCTTC. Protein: CASSYPNQQGASGGYTF.

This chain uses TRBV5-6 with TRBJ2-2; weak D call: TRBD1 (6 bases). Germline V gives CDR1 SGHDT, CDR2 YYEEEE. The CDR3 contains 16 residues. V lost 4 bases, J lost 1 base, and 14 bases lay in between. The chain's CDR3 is CASSRRGNGNTGELFF. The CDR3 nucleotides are TGTGCCAGCAGCCGCAGGGGAAATGGGAACACCGGGGAGCTGTTTTTT.

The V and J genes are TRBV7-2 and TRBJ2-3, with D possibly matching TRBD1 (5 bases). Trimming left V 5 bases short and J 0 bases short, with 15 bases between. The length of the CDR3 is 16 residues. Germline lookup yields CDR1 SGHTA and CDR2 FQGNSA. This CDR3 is CASSRPLGASTDTQYF. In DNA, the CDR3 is TGTGCCAGCAGCCGCCCCCTAGGGGCGAGCACAGATACGCAGTATTTT.

The DNA of the CDR3 is TGCGCCAGCAGCCACCCTTCCAGGGGAGACAGCAATCAGCCCCAGCATTTT. Encoded protein: CASSHPSRGDSNQPQHF. The V call is TRBV4-1, the J call TRBJ1-5; D possibly corresponds to TRBD1 (6 bases). The CDR3 runs to 17 residues. Trimming stripped 3 bases from V and 1 base from J, with 16 bases between. The germline V gene encodes CDR1 MGHRA and CDR2 YSYEKL.

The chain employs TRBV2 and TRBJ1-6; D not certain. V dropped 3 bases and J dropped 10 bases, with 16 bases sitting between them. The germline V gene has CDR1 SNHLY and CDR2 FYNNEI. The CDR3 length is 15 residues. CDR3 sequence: CASSEVRVGRSPLHF. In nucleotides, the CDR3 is TGTGCCAGCAGTGAGGTGAGGGTAGGTCGGTCACCCCTCCACTTT.

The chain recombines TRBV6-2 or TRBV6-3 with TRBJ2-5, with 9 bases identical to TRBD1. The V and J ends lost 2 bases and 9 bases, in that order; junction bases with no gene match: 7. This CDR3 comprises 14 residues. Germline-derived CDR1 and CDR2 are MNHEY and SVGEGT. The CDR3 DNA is TGTGCCAGCAGTTACGGGACAGGGACGTCGGCCCAGTACTTC. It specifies CASSYGTGTSAQYF.

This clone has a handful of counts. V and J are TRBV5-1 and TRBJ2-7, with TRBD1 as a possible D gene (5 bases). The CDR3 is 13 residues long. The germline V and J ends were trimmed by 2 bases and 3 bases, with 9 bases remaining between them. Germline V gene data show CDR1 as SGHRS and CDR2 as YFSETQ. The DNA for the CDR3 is TGCGCCAGCAGCTTCGGACACCTCTACGAGCAGTACTTC. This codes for CASSFGHLYEQYF.

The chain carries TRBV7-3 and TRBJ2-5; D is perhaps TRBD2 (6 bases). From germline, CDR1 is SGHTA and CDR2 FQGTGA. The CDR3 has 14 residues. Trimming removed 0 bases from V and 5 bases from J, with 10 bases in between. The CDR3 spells CASSLTGGRETQYF. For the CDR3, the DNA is TGTGCCAGCAGCTTAACTGGAGGGCGGGAGACCCAGTACTTC.

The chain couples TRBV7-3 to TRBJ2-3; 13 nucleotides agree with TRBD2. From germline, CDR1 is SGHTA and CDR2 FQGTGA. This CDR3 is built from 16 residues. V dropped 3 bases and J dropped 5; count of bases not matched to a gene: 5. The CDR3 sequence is CASSLTSGGRGDTQYF. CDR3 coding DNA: TGTGCCAGCAGCTTGACTAGCGGGGGGCGCGGAGATACGCAGTATTTT. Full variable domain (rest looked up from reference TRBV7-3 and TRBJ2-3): GAGVSQTPSNKVTEKGKYVELRCDPISGHTALYWYRQSLGQGPEFLIYFQGTGAADDSGLPNDRFFAVRPEGSVSTLKIQRTERGDSAVYLCASSLTSGGRGDTQYFGPGTRLTVL.

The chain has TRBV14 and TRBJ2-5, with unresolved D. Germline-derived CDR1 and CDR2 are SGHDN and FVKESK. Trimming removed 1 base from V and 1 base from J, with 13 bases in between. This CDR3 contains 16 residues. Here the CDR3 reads CASSQGTTSIQETQYF. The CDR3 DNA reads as TGTGCCAGCAGCCAAGGAACGACAAGCATCCAAGAGACCCAGTACTTC.

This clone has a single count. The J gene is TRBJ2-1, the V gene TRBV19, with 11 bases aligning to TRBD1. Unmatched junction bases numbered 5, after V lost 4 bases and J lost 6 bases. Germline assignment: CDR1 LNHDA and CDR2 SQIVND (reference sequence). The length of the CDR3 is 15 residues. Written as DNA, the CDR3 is TGTGCCAGTAGTACTGGGACAGGGGGTGGCAATGAGCAGTTCTTC. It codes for CASSTGTGGGNEQFF.

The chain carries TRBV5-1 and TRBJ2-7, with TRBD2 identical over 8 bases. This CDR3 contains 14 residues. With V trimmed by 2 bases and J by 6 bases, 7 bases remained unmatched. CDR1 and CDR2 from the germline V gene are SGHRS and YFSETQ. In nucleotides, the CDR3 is TGCGCCAGCAGCTTAACCGGGACTAGGCTCGAGCAGTACTTC. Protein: CASSLTGTRLEQYF.

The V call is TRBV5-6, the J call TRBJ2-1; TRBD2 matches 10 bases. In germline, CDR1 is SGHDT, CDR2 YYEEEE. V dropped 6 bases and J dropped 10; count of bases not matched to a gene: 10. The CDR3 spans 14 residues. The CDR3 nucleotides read TGTGCCAGCATAAGGCTAGCGGGAGTGGGGGAGCAGTTCTTC. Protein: CASIRLAGVGEQFF. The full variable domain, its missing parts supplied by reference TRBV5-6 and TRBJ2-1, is DAGVTQSPTHLIKTRGQQVTLRCSPKSGHDTVSWYQQALGQGPQFIFQYYEEEERQRGNFPDRFSGHQFPNYSSELNVNALLLGDSALYLCASIRLAGVGEQFFGPGTRLTVL.

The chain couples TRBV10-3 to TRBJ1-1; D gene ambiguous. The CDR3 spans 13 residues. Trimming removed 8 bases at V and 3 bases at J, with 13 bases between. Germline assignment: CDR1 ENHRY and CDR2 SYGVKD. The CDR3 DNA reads TGTGCCATCCGTAGGGAGGCGGACACTGAAGCTTTCTTT. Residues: CAIRREADTEAFF.

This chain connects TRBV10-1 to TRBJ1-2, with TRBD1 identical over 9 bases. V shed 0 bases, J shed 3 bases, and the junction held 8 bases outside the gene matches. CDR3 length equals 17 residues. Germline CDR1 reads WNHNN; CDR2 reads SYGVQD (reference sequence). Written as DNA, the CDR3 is TGCGCCAGCAGTGAGTCGATTTACAGGGGGCTCCACTATGGCTACACCTTC. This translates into CASSESIYRGLHYGYTF.

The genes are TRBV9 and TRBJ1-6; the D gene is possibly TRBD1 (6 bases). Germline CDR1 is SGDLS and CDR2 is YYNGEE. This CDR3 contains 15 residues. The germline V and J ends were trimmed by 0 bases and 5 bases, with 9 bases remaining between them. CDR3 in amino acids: CASSVEGVNNSPLHF. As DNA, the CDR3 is TGTGCCAGCAGCGTAGAGGGGGTGAATAATTCACCCCTCCACTTT.

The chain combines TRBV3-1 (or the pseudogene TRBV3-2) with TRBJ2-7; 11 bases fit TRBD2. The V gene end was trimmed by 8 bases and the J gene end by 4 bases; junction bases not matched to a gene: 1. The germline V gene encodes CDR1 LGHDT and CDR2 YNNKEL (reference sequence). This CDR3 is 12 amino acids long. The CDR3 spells CASASGGYEQYF. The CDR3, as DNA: TGTGCCAGCGCTAGCGGGGGGTACGAGCAGTACTTC.

CDR3 coding DNA: TGTGCCAGCAGATCGACTAATGGGTATGGCTACACCTTC. Its protein product is CASRSTNGYGYTF. The chain has TRBV6-5 and TRBJ1-2; unclear D gene. This CDR3 spans 13 amino acids. Germline CDR1 is MNHEY and CDR2 is SVGAGI. With 6 bases removed from V and 5 bases from J, the gap between germline ends came to 13 bases.

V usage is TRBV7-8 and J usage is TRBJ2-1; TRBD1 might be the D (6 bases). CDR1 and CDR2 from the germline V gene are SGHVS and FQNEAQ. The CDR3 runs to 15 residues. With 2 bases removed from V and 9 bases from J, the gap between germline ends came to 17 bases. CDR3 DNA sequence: TGTGCCAGCAGCTTACGCAGGGGAGAATTGGGTGAGCAGTTCTTC. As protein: CASSLRRGELGEQFF.

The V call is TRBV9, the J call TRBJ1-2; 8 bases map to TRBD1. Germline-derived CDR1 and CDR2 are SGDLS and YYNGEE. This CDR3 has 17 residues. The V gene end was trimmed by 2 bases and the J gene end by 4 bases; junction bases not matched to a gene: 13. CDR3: CASSVGLAGGAGYGYTF. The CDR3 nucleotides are TGTGCCAGCAGCGTTGGATTAGCAGGGGGCGCGGGCTATGGCTACACCTTC.

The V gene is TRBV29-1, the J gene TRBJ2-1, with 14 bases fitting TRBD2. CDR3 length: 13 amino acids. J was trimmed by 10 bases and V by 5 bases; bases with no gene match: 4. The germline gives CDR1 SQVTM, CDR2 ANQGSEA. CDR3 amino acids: CSVWGLAGVEQFF. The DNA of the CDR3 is TGCAGCGTTTGGGGACTAGCGGGAGTAGAGCAGTTCTTC.

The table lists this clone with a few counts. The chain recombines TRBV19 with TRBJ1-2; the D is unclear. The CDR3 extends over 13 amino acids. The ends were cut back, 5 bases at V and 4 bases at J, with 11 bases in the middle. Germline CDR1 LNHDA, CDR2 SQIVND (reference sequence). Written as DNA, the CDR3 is TGTGCCAGTAGTCCCCTGACAATCTATGGCTACACCTTC. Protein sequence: CASSPLTIYGYTF.

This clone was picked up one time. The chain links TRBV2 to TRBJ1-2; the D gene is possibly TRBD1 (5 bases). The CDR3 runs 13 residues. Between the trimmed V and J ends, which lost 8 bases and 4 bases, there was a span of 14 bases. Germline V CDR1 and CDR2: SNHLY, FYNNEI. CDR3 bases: TGTGCCAGCGGATCGCAGGGACTCTATGGCTACACCTTC. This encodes CASGSQGLYGYTF.

DNA for the CDR3: TGTGCCAGCAGTAGGGGGTTAAACGCCGGGGAGCTGTTTTTT. Residues: CASSRGLNAGELFF. The J gene is TRBJ2-2, the V gene TRBV6-5; possible D gene TRBD1, 6 bases. From germline, CDR1 is MNHEY and CDR2 SVGAGI. CDR3 length: 14 residues. V lost 5 bases to trimming and J lost 6 bases, with 13 bases between them.

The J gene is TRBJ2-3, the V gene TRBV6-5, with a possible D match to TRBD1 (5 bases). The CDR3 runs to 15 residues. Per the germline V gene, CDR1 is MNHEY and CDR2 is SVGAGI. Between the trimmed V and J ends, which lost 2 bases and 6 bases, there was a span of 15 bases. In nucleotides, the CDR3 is TGTGCCAGCAGTTACCCTCCTCAGGGTAGGGATACGCAGTATTTT. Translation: CASSYPPQGRDTQYF.

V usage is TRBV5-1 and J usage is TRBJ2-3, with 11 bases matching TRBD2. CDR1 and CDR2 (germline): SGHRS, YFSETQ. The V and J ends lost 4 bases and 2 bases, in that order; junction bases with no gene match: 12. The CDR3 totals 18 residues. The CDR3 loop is CASSIQGGTSGDTDTQYF. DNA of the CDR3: TGCGCCAGCAGCATCCAGGGAGGGACTAGCGGAGACACAGATACGCAGTATTTT.

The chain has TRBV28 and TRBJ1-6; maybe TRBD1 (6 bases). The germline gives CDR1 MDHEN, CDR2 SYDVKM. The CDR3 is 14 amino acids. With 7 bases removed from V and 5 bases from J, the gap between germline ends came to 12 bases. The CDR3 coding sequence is TGTGCCAGCAATCGACAGGAAAATAATTCACCCCTCCACTTT. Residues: CASNRQENNSPLHF.